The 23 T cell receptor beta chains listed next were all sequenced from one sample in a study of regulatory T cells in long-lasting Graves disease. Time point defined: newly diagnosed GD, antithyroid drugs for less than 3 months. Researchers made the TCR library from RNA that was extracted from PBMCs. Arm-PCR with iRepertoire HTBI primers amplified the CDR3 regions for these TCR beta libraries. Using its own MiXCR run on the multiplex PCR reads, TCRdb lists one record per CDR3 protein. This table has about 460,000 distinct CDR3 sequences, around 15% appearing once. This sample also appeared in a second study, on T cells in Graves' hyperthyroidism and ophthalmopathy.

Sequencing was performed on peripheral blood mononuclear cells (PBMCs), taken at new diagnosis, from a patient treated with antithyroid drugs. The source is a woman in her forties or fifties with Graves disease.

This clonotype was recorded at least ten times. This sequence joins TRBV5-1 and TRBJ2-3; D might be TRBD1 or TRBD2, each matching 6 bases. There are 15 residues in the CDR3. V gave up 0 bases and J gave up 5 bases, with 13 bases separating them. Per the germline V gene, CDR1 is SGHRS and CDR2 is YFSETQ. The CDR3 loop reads CASSLGRGGEDTQYF. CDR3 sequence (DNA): TGCGCCAGCAGCTTGGGCAGGGGAGGTGAAGATACGCAGTATTTT.

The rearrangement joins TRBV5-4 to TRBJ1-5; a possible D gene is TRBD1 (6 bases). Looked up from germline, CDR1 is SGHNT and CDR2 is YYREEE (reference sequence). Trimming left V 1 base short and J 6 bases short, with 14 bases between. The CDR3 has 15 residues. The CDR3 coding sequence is TGTGCCAGCAGCTTGCCAGGGGCGCCTAGTCAGCCCCAGCATTTT. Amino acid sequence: CASSLPGAPSQPQHF.

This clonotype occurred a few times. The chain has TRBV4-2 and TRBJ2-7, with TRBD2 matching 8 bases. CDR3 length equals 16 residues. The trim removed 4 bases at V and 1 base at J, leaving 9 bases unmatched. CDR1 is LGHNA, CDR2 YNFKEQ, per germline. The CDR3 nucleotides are TGTGCCAGCAGCCCTGTAACGACTAGCGCGTCCTACGAGCAGTACTTC. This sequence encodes CASSPVTTSASYEQYF.

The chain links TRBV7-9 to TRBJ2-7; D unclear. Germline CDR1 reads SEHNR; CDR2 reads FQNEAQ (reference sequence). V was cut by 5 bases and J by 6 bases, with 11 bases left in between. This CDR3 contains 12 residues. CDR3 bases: TGTGCCAGCAGCCAATTTGTCGGCGAGCAGTACTTC. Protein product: CASSQFVGEQYF.

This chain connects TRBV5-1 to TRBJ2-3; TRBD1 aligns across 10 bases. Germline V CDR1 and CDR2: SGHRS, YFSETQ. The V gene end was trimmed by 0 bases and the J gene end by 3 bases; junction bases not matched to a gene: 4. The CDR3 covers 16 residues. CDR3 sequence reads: CASSLVPGQGTDTQYF. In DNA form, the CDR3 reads TGCGCCAGCAGCTTGGTCCCGGGACAGGGGACAGATACGCAGTATTTT.

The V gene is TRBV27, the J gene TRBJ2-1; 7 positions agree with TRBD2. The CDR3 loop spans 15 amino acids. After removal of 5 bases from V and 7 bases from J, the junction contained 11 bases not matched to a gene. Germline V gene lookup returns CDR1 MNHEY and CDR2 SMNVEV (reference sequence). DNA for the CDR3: TGTGCCAGCAGTCGACAGCGGAGGGAGGGGAATGAGCAGTTCTTC. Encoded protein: CASSRQRREGNEQFF.

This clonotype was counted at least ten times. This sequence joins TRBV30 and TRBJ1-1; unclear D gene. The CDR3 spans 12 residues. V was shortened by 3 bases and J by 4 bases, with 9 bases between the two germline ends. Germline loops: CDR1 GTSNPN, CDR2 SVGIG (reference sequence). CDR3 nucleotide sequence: TGTGCCTGGAGCGATACGGGCACTGAAGCTTTCTTT. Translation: CAWSDTGTEAFF. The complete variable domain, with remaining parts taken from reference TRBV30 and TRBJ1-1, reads SQTIHQWPATLVQPVGSPLSLECTVEGTSNPNLYWYRQAAGRGLQLLFYSVGIGQISSEVPQNLSASRPQDRQFILSSKKLLLSDSGFYLCAWSDTGTEAFFGQGTRLTVV.

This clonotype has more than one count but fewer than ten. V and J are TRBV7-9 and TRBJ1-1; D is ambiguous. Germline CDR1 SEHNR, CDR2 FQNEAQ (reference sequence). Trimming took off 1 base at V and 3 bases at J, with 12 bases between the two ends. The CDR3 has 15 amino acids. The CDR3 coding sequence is TGTGCCAGCAGCTTAGTCGGGGTTTCGTACACTGAAGCTTTCTTT. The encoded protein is CASSLVGVSYTEAFF.

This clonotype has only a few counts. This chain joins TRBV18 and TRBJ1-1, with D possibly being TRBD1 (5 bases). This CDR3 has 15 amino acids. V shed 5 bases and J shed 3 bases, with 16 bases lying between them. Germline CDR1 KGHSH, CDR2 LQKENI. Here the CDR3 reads CASSIFDGGDTEAFF. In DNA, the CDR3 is TGTGCCAGCTCAATCTTTGACGGGGGAGACACTGAAGCTTTCTTT.

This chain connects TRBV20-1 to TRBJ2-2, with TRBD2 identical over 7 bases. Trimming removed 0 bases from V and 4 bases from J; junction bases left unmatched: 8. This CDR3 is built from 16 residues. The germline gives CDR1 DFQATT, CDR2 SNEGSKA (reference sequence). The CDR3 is CSARDIAGVGTGELFF. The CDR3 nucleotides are TGCAGTGCTAGAGATATTGCGGGAGTTGGCACCGGGGAGCTGTTTTTT.

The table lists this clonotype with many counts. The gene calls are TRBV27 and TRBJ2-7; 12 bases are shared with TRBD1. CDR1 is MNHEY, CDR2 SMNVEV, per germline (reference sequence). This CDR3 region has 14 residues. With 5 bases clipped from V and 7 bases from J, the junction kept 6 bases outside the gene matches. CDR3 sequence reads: CASSPGQGAWEQYF. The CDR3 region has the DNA TGTGCCAGCAGTCCGGGACAGGGGGCTTGGGAGCAGTACTTC.

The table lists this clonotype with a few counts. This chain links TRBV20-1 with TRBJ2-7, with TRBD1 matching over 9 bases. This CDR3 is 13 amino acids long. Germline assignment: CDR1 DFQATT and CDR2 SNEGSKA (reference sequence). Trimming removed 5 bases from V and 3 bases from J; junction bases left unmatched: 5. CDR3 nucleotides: TGCAGTGCTTTACCGGGACAGGGCTACGAGCAGTACTTC. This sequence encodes CSALPGQGYEQYF.

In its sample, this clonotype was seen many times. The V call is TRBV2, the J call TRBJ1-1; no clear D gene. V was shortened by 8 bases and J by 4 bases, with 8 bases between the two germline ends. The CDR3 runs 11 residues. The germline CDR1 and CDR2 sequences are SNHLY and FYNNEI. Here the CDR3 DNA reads TGTGCCAGCGAGGTGGGCACTGAAGCTTTCTTT. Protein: CASEVGTEAFF.

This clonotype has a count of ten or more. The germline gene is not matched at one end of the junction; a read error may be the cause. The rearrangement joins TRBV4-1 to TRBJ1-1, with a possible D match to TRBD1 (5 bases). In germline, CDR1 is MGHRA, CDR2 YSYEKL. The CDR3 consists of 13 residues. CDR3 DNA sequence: TGTGCCAGCAGCCAAGGGGCGAACACTGAAGCTTTCTTT. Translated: CASSQGANTEAFF.

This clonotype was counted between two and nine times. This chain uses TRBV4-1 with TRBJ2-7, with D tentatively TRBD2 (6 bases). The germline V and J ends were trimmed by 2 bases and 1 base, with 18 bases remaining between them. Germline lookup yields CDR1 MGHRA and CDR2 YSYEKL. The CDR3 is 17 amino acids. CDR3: CASSQIRARDGSYEQYF. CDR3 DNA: TGCGCCAGCAGCCAAATCCGCGCGCGGGACGGTTCCTACGAGCAGTACTTC.

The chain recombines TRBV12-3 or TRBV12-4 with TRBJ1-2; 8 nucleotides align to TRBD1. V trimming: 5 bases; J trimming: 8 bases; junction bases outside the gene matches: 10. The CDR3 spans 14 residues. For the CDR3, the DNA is TGTGCCAGCAGTGGACGGACAGGGAAGGTCGGCTACACCTTC. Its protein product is CASSGRTGKVGYTF.

CDR3 amino acids: CSAARGLASSTDTQYF. The CDR3, as DNA: TGCAGTGCTGCGAGGGGACTAGCGTCTAGCACAGATACGCAGTATTTT. The genes are TRBV20-1 and TRBJ2-3, with 10 bases that match TRBD2. V lost 5 bases and J lost 0; bases outside the gene matches: 8. The CDR3 contains 16 residues. From germline, CDR1 is DFQATT and CDR2 SNEGSKA (reference sequence).

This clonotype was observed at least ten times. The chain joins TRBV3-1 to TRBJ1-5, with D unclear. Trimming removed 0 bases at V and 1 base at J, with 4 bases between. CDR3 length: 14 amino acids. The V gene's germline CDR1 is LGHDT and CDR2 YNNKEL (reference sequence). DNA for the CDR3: TGTGCCAGCAGCCAAGAACCGAGCAATCAGCCCCAGCATTTT. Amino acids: CASSQEPSNQPQHF.

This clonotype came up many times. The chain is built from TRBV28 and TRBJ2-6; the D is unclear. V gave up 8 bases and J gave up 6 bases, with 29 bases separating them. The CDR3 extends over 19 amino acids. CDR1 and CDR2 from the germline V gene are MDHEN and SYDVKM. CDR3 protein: CASPVFYKGKVIVANVLTF. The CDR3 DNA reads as TGTGCCAGCCCAGTTTTTTATAAGGGTAAAGTTATAGTGGCCAACGTCCTGACTTTC.

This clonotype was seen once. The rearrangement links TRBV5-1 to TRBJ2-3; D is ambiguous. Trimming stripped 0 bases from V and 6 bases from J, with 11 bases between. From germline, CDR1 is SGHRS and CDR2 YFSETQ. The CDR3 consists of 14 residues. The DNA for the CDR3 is TGCGCCAGCAGCTTGGGTGGTTCTAAGGATACGCAGTATTTT. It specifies CASSLGGSKDTQYF.

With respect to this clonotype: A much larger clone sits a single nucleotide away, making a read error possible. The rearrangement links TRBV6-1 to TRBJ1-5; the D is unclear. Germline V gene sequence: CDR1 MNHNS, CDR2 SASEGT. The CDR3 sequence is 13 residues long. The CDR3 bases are TGTTCCAGCACCGGTGGGTTAAATCAGCCCCAGCATTTT. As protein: CSSTGGLNQPQHF.

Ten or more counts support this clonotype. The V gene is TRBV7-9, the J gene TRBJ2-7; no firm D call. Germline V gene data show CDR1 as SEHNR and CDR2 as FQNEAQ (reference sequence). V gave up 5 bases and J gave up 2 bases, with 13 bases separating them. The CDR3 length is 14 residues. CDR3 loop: CASSPTTETYEQYF. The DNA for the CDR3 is TGTGCCAGCAGCCCCACGACCGAGACCTACGAGCAGTACTTC.

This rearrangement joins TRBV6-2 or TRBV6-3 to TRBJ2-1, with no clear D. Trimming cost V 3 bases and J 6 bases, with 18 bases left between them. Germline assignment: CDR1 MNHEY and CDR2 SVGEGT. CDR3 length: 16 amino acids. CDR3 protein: CASSYSMGHPPNEQFF. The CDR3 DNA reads TGTGCCAGCAGTTATTCGATGGGCCATCCCCCCAATGAGCAGTTCTTC.